This T cell receptor beta chain was captured in a study of breast tumors, draining lymph nodes, adjacent tissues. Overall study findings and caveats: Data only fit, rather than demonstrated, lymph node origin of most tumor T cells. Tumor TCR diversity was below lymph nodes but above nontumor tissue. Luminal-like breast cancer showed significantly higher tumor–nontumor repertoire similarity than basal-like.

TCRdb re-called the multiplex PCR reads through MiXCR, storing one row per CDR3 protein. Seen here are around 25,000 distinct CDR3 sequences, approximately 23% observed once, and the top ten hold roughly 14%. V shed 2 bases and J shed 5 bases, with 11 bases lying between them. CDR1 and CDR2 from the germline V gene are SGHTS and YDEGEE. The CDR3 has 13 amino acids. This clonotype is medium-sized by share. Its antigen is still unknown. This receptor was taken from a female donor with breast cancer. Some clones in this sample may be carry-over from other donors' samples. The specimen sequenced was breast tumor tissue. The chain uses TRBV5-8 and TRBJ2-7; D is undetermined. CDR3 region: CASSFSSTHEQYF. CDR3 DNA sequence: TGTGCCAGCAGCTTCAGTAGCACCCACGAGCAGTACTTC.